What follows describes a single T cell receptor beta chain. This sample was included in a study of control samples from healthy donors and cancer patients. Libraries were prepared by immunoSEQ multiplex PCR; TCRdb keeps only in-frame clonotypes and omits some of them. This table holds about 140,000 clones, around 88% found once. CDR1 SGHTA and CDR2 FQGNSA come from the germline V gene. The CDR3 consists of 14 residues. V was pared by 0 bases and J by 7 bases, with 12 bases between. This sequence joins TRBV7-2 and TRBJ1-2; D is possibly TRBD1 (5 bases). This TCR derives from a young man in good health. The specimen sequenced was blood. The CDR3 protein is CASSLAGESLGYTF. CDR3 coding DNA: TGTGCCAGCAGCTTAGCAGGGGAGTCACTTGGCTACACCTTC. The full variable domain, its missing parts supplied by reference TRBV7-2 and TRBJ1-2, is GAGVSQSPSNKVTEKGKDVELRCDPISGHTALYWYRQSLGQGLEFLIYFQGNSAPDKSGLPSDRFSAERTGGSVSTLTIQRTQQEDSAVYLCASSLAGESLGYTFGSGTRLTVV.